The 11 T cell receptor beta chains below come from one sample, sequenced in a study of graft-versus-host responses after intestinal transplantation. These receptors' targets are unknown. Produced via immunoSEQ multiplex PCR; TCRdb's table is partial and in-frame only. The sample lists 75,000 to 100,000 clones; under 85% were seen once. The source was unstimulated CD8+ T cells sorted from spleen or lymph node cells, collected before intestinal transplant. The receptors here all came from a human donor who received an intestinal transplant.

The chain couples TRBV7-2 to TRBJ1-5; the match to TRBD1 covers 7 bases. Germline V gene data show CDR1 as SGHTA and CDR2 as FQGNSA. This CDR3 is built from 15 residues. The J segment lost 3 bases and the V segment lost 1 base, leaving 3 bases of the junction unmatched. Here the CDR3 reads CASSLVGTDNQPQHF. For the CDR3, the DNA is TGTGCCAGCAGCTTAGTGGGGACAGACAATCAGCCCCAGCATTTT.

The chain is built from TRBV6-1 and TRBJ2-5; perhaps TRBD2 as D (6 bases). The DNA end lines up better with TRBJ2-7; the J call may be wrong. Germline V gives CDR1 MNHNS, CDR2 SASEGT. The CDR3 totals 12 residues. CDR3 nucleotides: TGTGCCACCCGACGGGGGTTCAGCGAGCAGTACTTC. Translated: CATRRGFSEQYF.

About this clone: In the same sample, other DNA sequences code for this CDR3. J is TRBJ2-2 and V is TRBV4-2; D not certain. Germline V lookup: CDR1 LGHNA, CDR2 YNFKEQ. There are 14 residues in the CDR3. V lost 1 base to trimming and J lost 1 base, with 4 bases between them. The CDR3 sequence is CASSQGLNTGELFF. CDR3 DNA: TGTGCCAGCAGCCAAGGACTGAACACCGGGGAGCTGTTTTTT.

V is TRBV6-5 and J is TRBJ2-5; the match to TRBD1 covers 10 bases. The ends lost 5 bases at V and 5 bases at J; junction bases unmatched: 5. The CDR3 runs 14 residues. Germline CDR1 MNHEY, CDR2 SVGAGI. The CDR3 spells CASSTGQGEETQYF. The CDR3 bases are TGTGCCAGCAGTACAGGACAGGGGGAGGAGACCCAGTACTTC.

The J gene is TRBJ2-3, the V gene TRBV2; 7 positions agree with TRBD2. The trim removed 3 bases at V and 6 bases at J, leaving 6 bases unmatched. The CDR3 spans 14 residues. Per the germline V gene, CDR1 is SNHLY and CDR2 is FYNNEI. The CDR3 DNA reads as TGTGCCAGCAGTGATGCGGCGGGGGAGGATACGCAGTATTTT. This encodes CASSDAAGEDTQYF.

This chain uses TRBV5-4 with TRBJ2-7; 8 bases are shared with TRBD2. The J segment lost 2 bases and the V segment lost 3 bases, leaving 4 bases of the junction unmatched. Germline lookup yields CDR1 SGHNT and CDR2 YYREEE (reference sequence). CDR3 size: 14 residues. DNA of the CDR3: TGTGCCAGCAGCTCCGGGACTAGTACCTACGAGCAGTACTTC. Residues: CASSSGTSTYEQYF.

The chain's CDR3 is CASRAGLASYEQYF. CDR3 coding DNA: TGTGCCAGCAGAGCGGGACTAGCTTCCTACGAGCAGTACTTC. This chain joins TRBV6-5 and TRBJ2-7; 9 bases agree with TRBD2. V shed 6 bases, J shed 1 base, and the junction held 4 bases outside the gene matches. Germline V gene lookup returns CDR1 MNHEY and CDR2 SVGAGI. CDR3 length equals 14 residues.

The CDR3 sequence is CASSLTGRSNTEAFF. CDR3 coding DNA: TGTGCCAGCAGTTTGACGGGACGGAGCAACACTGAAGCTTTCTTT. The chain uses TRBV6-6 and TRBJ1-1, with D maybe TRBD1 (5 bases). Trimming pared 4 bases from V and 2 bases from J, leaving 14 bases between. From germline, CDR1 is MNHNY and CDR2 SVGAGI (reference sequence). CDR3 length equals 15 residues.

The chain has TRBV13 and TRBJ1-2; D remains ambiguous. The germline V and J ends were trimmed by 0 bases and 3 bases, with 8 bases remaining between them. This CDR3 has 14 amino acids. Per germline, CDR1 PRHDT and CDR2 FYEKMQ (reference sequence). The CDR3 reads CASSLGGEDYGYTF. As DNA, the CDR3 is TGTGCCAGCAGCTTAGGGGGAGAGGACTATGGCTACACCTTC.

Here the CDR3 DNA reads TGTGCCAGCGCCCAAGCGGGTGACGAGCAGTACTTC. Translation: CASAQAGDEQYF. V and J are TRBV25-1 and TRBJ2-7; possibly TRBD2 for D (6 bases). Germline CDR1 reads MGHDK; CDR2 reads SYGVNS. CDR3 length equals 12 residues. The V and J ends lost 8 bases and 5 bases respectively, with 13 bases between them.

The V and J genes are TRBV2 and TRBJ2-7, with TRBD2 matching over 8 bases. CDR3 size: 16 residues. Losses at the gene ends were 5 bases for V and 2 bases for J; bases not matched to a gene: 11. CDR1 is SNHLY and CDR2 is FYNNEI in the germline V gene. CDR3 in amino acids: CASSNPPGGLTYEQYF. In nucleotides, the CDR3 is TGTGCCAGCAGTAATCCGCCGGGGGGGCTCACCTACGAGCAGTACTTC.